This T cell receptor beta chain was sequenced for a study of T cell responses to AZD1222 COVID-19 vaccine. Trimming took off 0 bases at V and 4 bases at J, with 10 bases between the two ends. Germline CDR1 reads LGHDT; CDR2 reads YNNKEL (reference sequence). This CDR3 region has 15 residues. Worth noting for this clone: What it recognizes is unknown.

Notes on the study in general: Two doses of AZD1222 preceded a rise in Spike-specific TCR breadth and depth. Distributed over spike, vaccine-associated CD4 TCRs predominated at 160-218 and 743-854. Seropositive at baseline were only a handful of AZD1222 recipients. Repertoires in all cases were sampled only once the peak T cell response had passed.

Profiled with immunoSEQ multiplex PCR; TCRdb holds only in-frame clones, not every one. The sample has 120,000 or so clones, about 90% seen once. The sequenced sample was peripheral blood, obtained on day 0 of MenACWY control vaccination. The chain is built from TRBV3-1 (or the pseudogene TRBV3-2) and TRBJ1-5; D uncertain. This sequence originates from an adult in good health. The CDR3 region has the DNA TGTGCCAGCAGCCAAGACCCATCTGAAAATCAGCCCCAGCATTTT. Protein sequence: CASSQDPSENQPQHF.